A single sample is the source of the 32 T cell receptor beta chains below, sequenced in a study of early T cells in non-severe SARS-CoV-2 infection. TCRdb analysed the 5' RACE reads with MiXCR anew, one entry per CDR3 protein. The table lists around 40,000 distinct CDR3 sequences, 6.3% of them singletons. Specimen: whole blood. The receptors come from an adult who was a healthcare worker with PCR-confirmed SARS-CoV-2 infection or an uninfected control (not recorded which).

This clonotype was observed a few times. This rearrangement joins TRBV6-2 or TRBV6-3 to TRBJ2-3; D uncertain. Germline assignment: CDR1 MNHEY and CDR2 SVGEGT. The CDR3 has 13 residues. The V gene lost 6 bases and the J gene lost 2 bases, with 9 bases spanning the gap. CDR3 bases: TGTGCCAGCAGAGAAACCTCCACAGATACGCAGTATTTT. This gives the protein CASRETSTDTQYF.

This clonotype was observed a few times. V usage is TRBV28 and J usage is TRBJ2-7; 8 nucleotides agree with TRBD2. The germline CDR1 and CDR2 sequences are MDHEN and SYDVKM. The CDR3 sequence is 14 residues long. The J segment lost 6 bases and the V segment lost 6 bases, leaving 10 bases of the junction unmatched. The CDR3: CASSHGTRVFEQYF. The CDR3 DNA is TGTGCCAGCAGCCACGGGACTAGGGTTTTCGAGCAGTACTTC.

This chain uses TRBV5-4 with TRBJ1-2; a weak D match, TRBD1 (6 bases). Germline V gene sequence: CDR1 SGHNT, CDR2 YYREEE (reference sequence). This CDR3 has 15 amino acids. V was pared by 4 bases and J by 9 bases, with 22 bases between. The CDR3 protein is CASSLGDGQPRSYTF. The CDR3 DNA is TGTGCCAGCAGCCTAGGAGACGGACAGCCCAGAAGCTACACCTTC.

This clonotype was detected a few times. The chain recombines TRBV29-1 with TRBJ2-5, with 13 bases matching TRBD2. The CDR3 is made up of 14 amino acids. Per the germline V gene, CDR1 is SQVTM and CDR2 is ANQGSEA. V shed 6 bases, J shed 5 bases, and the junction held 6 bases outside the gene matches. The CDR3 DNA is TGCAGCGTCCGGACTAGCGGGAGTTGGGAGACCCAGTACTTC. This sequence encodes CSVRTSGSWETQYF.

This clonotype was found many times. This chain links TRBV28 with TRBJ2-1; D remains unclear. CDR1 and CDR2 from the germline V gene are MDHEN and SYDVKM. This CDR3 is 11 amino acids long. V dropped 6 bases and J dropped 7 bases, with 7 bases sitting between them. DNA for the CDR3: TGTGCCAGCAGGAGCAATAATGAGCAGTTCTTC. Translated, it gives CASRSNNEQFF.

There are many counts of this clonotype. This chain connects TRBV28 to TRBJ2-1, with D uncertain. CDR1 MDHEN and CDR2 SYDVKM come from the germline V gene. Trimming removed 8 bases at V and 0 bases at J, with 14 bases between. The CDR3 is 15 residues long. The CDR3 nucleotides are TGTGCCAGCCTTTCTCTTCAGAGCTCCTACAATGAGCAGTTCTTC. This translates into CASLSLQSSYNEQFF.

By share, this clonotype ranks as medium-sized. The V gene is TRBV5-1, the J gene TRBJ2-7; D uncertain. The V and J ends lost 1 base and 3 bases respectively, with 8 bases between them. From germline, CDR1 is SGHRS and CDR2 YFSETQ. This CDR3 is 13 amino acids long. CDR3 bases: TGCGCCAGCAGCTTGAGCTTAAGCTACGAGCAGTACTTC. Translation gives CASSLSLSYEQYF.

The V call is TRBV3-1, the J call TRBJ1-1; D possibly corresponds to TRBD1 (6 bases). Germline V gene data show CDR1 as LGHDT and CDR2 as YNNKEL (reference sequence). The CDR3 has 12 residues. Trimming removed 6 bases from V and 3 bases from J, with 8 bases in between. The CDR3 loop is CASRDRYTEAFF. The CDR3 nucleotides read TGTGCCAGCAGGGACAGATACACTGAAGCTTTCTTT.

The chain uses TRBV7-6 and TRBJ2-7, with D uncertain. Deletions cut 1 base from V and 2 bases from J, with 9 bases between. The CDR3 has 14 residues. Looked up from germline, CDR1 is SGHVS and CDR2 is FNYEAQ. CDR3 nucleotide sequence: TGTGCCAGCAGCTTAGGCCGGGCAGCCTACGAGCAGTACTTC. It yields the protein CASSLGRAAYEQYF.

The sample holds many counts of this clonotype. The V call is TRBV5-1, the J call TRBJ2-1; maybe TRBD2 (6 bases). The CDR3 consists of 15 residues. The germline CDR1 and CDR2 sequences are SGHRS and YFSETQ. Trimming stripped 0 bases from V and 8 bases from J, with 15 bases between. CDR3 nucleotide sequence: TGCGCCAGCAGCTTGGTACTAGCCCTCGGGGATGAGCAGTTCTTC. Amino acid sequence: CASSLVLALGDEQFF.

This clonotype was seen many times. This chain joins TRBV7-9 and TRBJ2-7; D remains unclear. Germline V CDR1 and CDR2: SEHNR, FQNEAQ (reference sequence). The CDR3 is made up of 11 amino acids. The V end lost 0 bases, the J end lost 7 bases, and 4 bases lay between the germline ends. For the CDR3, the DNA is TGTGCCAGCAGCTTAGCCCGGGAGCAGTACTTC. Translated, it gives CASSLAREQYF.

This clonotype was detected only a few times. The chain combines TRBV6-6 with TRBJ2-7; no reliable D call. V gave up 4 bases and J gave up 5 bases, with 15 bases separating them. This CDR3 is built from 14 residues. Germline CDR1 and CDR2: MNHNY and SVGAGI (reference sequence). The CDR3 sequence is CASSSDPRRNEQYF. As DNA, the CDR3 is TGTGCCAGCAGTTCGGACCCTAGAAGGAACGAGCAGTACTTC.

The chain joins TRBV2 to TRBJ2-7, with 10 bases fitting TRBD2. V was clipped by 6 bases and J by 1 base; unmatched bases: 6. Germline V CDR1 and CDR2: SNHLY, FYNNEI. CDR3 length equals 15 residues. For the CDR3, the DNA is TGTGCCAGCAGACTGGGACTAGCGCCTTCCTACGAGCAGTACTTC. It is translated as CASRLGLAPSYEQYF.

This clonotype has at least ten counts. This chain links TRBV12-2 with TRBJ2-7; TRBD1, the table's D call, lacks a check against the DNA. TRBV12-2 counts as a pseudogene. There are 14 residues in the CDR3. CDR3 residues: CASRSQAPRCEQYF. The CDR3 coding sequence is TGTGCAAGTCGCTCTCAAGCGCCCCGCTGCGAGCAGTACTTC.

This clonotype was observed at least ten times. This sequence joins TRBV7-2 and TRBJ2-5; 7 bases fit TRBD1. J was trimmed by 2 bases and V by 5 bases; bases with no gene match: 8. The CDR3 is 15 amino acids. In germline, CDR1 is SGHTA, CDR2 FQGNSA. For the CDR3, the DNA is TGTGCCAGCAGCGGAAGGGGGCTATTTCAAGAGACCCAGTACTTC. As protein: CASSGRGLFQETQYF.

This clonotype was counted between two and nine times. This sequence joins TRBV6-6 and TRBJ1-1; possible D gene TRBD1, 5 bases. The CDR3 is 13 residues long. Germline CDR1 reads MNHNY; CDR2 reads SVGAGI (reference sequence). Trimming shortened V by 2 bases and J by 1 base, and 5 bases separated the two germline ends. The CDR3 sequence: CASSYTGNTEAFF. The CDR3 DNA is TGTGCCAGCAGTTACACAGGGAACACTGAAGCTTTCTTT.

Many counts were recorded for this clonotype. This chain connects TRBV20-1 to TRBJ2-3, with 10 positions matching TRBD1. Germline V gene lookup returns CDR1 DFQATT and CDR2 SNEGSKA (reference sequence). This CDR3 spans 15 amino acids. V lost 5 bases to trimming and J lost 1 base; unmatched junction nucleotides: 6. The CDR3 protein is CSARPGTGGTDTQYF. Written as DNA, the CDR3 is TGCAGTGCTCGCCCCGGGACAGGGGGCACAGATACGCAGTATTTT.

This clonotype was seen at least ten times. This sequence joins TRBV20-1 and TRBJ2-1; TRBD2 agrees at 10 bases. The V and J ends lost 0 bases and 14 bases, in that order; junction bases with no gene match: 13. CDR3 size: 15 residues. The germline V gene encodes CDR1 DFQATT and CDR2 SNEGSKA (reference sequence). CDR3 bases: TGCAGTGCTAGAGATGGCGGATCGACTAGCGGGCTGGAGTTCTTC. Translation gives CSARDGGSTSGLEFF.

The V and J genes are TRBV18 and TRBJ1-2, with 9 bases lining up with TRBD1. The CDR3 spans 13 residues. Losses at the gene ends were 3 bases for V and 6 bases for J; bases not matched to a gene: 2. CDR1 and CDR2 (germline): KGHSH, LQKENI. The CDR3 DNA follows: TGTGCCAGCTCACCGGGACAGGGCAATGGCTACACCTTC. This sequence encodes CASSPGQGNGYTF.

The V gene is TRBV7-6, the J gene TRBJ1-1; 9 bases agree with TRBD1. The V segment lost 5 bases and the J segment 4 bases; nucleotides outside the gene matches: 8. The CDR3 sequence is 15 residues long. CDR1 is SGHVS, CDR2 FNYEAQ, per germline. CDR3 nucleotide sequence: TGTGCCAGCAGCCAGGGACAGGGCTTAATCACTGAAGCTTTCTTT. Translated, it gives CASSQGQGLITEAFF.

This clonotype was observed at least ten times. The V and J genes are TRBV5-5 and TRBJ2-7, with 14 bases aligning to TRBD2. Germline V gives CDR1 SGHKS, CDR2 YYEKEE (reference sequence). The CDR3 has 20 residues. After removal of 4 bases from V and 7 bases from J, the junction contained 22 bases not matched to a gene. CDR3 coding DNA: TGTGCCAGCAGCCCAAGACTCGGGACTAGCGGGAGTGGTGGGCAGAAAGAGCAGTACTTC. Amino acids: CASSPRLGTSGSGGQKEQYF.

This clonotype was observed at least ten times. The chain has TRBV6-2 or TRBV6-3 and TRBJ2-7; D might be TRBD2 (6 bases). Germline CDR1 is MNHEY and CDR2 is SVGEGT. The CDR3 is 14 amino acids. V was pared by 6 bases and J by 0 bases, with 12 bases between. The CDR3 spells CASRRDWSSYEQYF. The CDR3 region has the DNA TGTGCCAGCAGGAGGGACTGGAGCTCCTACGAGCAGTACTTC.

This clonotype was seen only a few times. The chain employs TRBV9 and TRBJ2-1; D may be TRBD1 (5 bases). V lost 3 bases, J lost 3 bases, and 16 bases lay in between. This CDR3 spans 16 amino acids. Germline assignment: CDR1 SGDLS and CDR2 YYNGEE. This CDR3 reads CASSGSTGPLYNEQFF. CDR3 sequence (DNA): TGTGCCAGCAGCGGCTCAACAGGCCCCCTCTACAATGAGCAGTTCTTC.

This clonotype was recorded many times. In DNA, the CDR3 is TGTGCCCTTCGGACAGAGAACACTGAAGCTTTCTTT. It codes for CALRTENTEAFF. The chain has TRBV7-9 and TRBJ1-1; possible D gene TRBD1, 6 bases. The CDR3 has 12 amino acids. Germline V gene sequence: CDR1 SEHNR, CDR2 FQNEAQ (reference sequence). Trimming removed 11 bases at V and 1 base at J, with 11 bases between.

At least ten counts were recorded for this clonotype. The CDR3 coding sequence is TGCGCCAGCAGCCAAGTGAAGCGGGGGGTCACCGGGGAGCTGTTTTTT. As protein: CASSQVKRGVTGELFF. The chain uses TRBV4-3 and TRBJ2-2; 9 bases fit TRBD2. From germline, CDR1 is LGHNA and CDR2 YSLEER. V was clipped by 1 base and J by 4 bases; unmatched bases: 4. The length of the CDR3 is 16 residues.

This clonotype was observed at least ten times. The chain has TRBV10-1 and TRBJ1-5, with TRBD1 as a possible D gene (5 bases). The germline V gene encodes CDR1 WNHNN and CDR2 SYGVQD (reference sequence). This CDR3 has 12 residues. The germline V and J ends were trimmed by 6 bases and 4 bases, with 7 bases remaining between them. DNA of the CDR3: TGCGCCAGCAGGCCAGGGAATCAGCCCCAGCATTTT. Encoded protein: CASRPGNQPQHF.

The J gene is TRBJ2-2, the V gene TRBV5-3; 8 nucleotides match TRBD2. TRBV5-3 is filed as an ORF, its function uncertain. The CDR3 spans 19 residues. V dropped 3 bases and J dropped 3; count of bases not matched to a gene: 16. This chain's CDR3 is CARSSPTGLAVEDTGELFF. As DNA, the CDR3 is TGTGCCAGAAGCTCGCCGACTGGACTAGCTGTCGAGGACACCGGGGAGCTGTTTTTT.

The J gene is TRBJ2-3, the V gene TRBV6-1; no reliable D call. CDR3 length: 17 amino acids. Germline CDR1 is MNHNS and CDR2 is SASEGT. With 4 bases removed from V and 5 bases from J, the gap between germline ends came to 22 bases. DNA for the CDR3: TGTGCCAGCAGTGGGCGTCCGGGTGCCCGTACGGGAGATACGCAGTATTTT. It yields the protein CASSGRPGARTGDTQYF.

In its sample, this clonotype was seen a few times. The chain employs TRBV28 and TRBJ2-7, with unresolved D. V dropped 3 bases and J dropped 7 bases, with 13 bases sitting between them. Germline lookup yields CDR1 MDHEN and CDR2 SYDVKM. The CDR3 spans 13 residues. CDR3 region: CASSFPDPREQYF. In nucleotides, the CDR3 is TGTGCCAGCAGTTTTCCCGACCCTAGGGAGCAGTACTTC.

Ten or more counts support this clonotype. The chain has TRBV6-5 and TRBJ2-1; D assignment may be TRBD1 or TRBD2 (5 bases each). V gave up 2 bases and J gave up 0 bases, with 11 bases separating them. Germline CDR1 and CDR2: MNHEY and SVGAGI. The CDR3 extends over 16 amino acids. CDR3 sequence reads: CASSYGPGSSYNEQFF. In DNA, the CDR3 is TGTGCCAGCAGTTACGGTCCAGGGAGCTCCTACAATGAGCAGTTCTTC.

This clonotype was counted only a few times. This chain joins TRBV28 and TRBJ2-5; D tentatively fits TRBD1 or TRBD2 (5 bases each). Trimming took 7 bases from V and 4 from J, leaving 13 bases between them. This CDR3 comprises 13 residues. Germline values: CDR1 MDHEN, CDR2 SYDVKM. CDR3 residues: CASTEGRLETQYF. The CDR3 DNA reads TGTGCCAGCACCGAGGGACGGTTAGAGACCCAGTACTTC.

This clonotype was seen repeatedly, ten times or more. This rearrangement joins TRBV12-3 or TRBV12-4 to TRBJ2-7; tentative D call: TRBD1 (5 bases). This CDR3 comprises 13 residues. Trimming removed 5 bases at V and 2 bases at J, with 10 bases between. This CDR3 reads CASSLRQPYEQYF. In DNA, the CDR3 is TGTGCCAGCAGTCTCAGACAGCCCTACGAGCAGTACTTC.